This T cell receptor (beta chain) was recorded in a study of blood T cell repertoires in COVID-19. Whole-study context: The study drew acute and convalescent COVID-19 samples from the United States, Italy and Spain. T cells, B-cell-depleted T cells, or PBMCs supplied cDNA or gDNA.

Original handling: Estimation of nucleated cell counts was performed using reference gene primer amplification. Clones were sequenced by immunoSEQ multiplex PCR, and TCRdb holds only the in-frame ones, with some missing. The V and J calls and clone size were taken over from that table, and D and trimming were inferred from the DNA. This table holds roughly 670,000 clones, 80% to 90% found once. The V gene's germline CDR1 is MNHEY and CDR2 SVGEGT. V lost 4 bases and J 6 bases, leaving 7 bases between the germline ends. The CDR3 loop spans 13 amino acids. The V call is TRBV6-2 or TRBV6-3, the J call TRBJ1-6; no clear D. Material for sequencing was peripheral blood. The receptor was derived from a woman between 18 and 29 years old with acute or convalescent COVID-19. CDR3 nucleotide sequence: TGTGCCAGCAGTTCAACGAGTAATTCACCCCTCCACTTT. This encodes CASSSTSNSPLHF.